The 9 T cell receptor beta chains in this list originate from one sample, sequenced in a study of blood T cell repertoires in COVID-19. Clones were sequenced by immunoSEQ multiplex PCR, and TCRdb holds only the in-frame ones, with some missing. Here the sample spans fewer than 250,000 clones, about 88% being singletons. Source material: peripheral blood. These TCRs come from a woman aged 40-49 years with acute or convalescent COVID-19.

The V call is TRBV11-2, the J call TRBJ1-2; 9 bases match TRBD1. The CDR3 has 14 residues. J gave up 6 bases and V 2 bases, and 4 bases lay outside the gene matches. From germline, CDR1 is SGHAT and CDR2 FQNNGV. The CDR3 protein is CASSLTGGWNGYTF. The CDR3 bases are TGTGCCAGCAGCTTAACAGGGGGCTGGAATGGCTACACCTTC.

CDR3 amino acids: CASSRGGTMDTQYF. The CDR3 region has the DNA TGTGCCAGCAGCCGCGGCGGGACTATGGATACGCAGTATTTT. This sequence joins TRBV3-1 (or the pseudogene TRBV3-2) and TRBJ2-3, with 7 bases matching TRBD2. The V segment lost 4 bases and the J segment 6 bases; nucleotides outside the gene matches: 7. The germline V gene encodes CDR1 LGHDT and CDR2 YNNKEL (reference sequence). There are 14 residues in the CDR3.

The V gene is TRBV19, the J gene TRBJ2-2; possible D gene TRBD1, 6 bases. The V end was cut by 9 bases, the J end by 6 bases, with 14 bases between. The CDR3 runs 13 residues. Germline V gene sequence: CDR1 LNHDA, CDR2 SQIVND (reference sequence). The CDR3, as DNA: TGTGCCAGCTGCAGGGGCGAATCCGGGGAGCTGTTTTTT. This translates into CASCRGESGELFF.

This clone was counted a single time. The chain combines TRBV20-1 with TRBJ1-2; 7 bases line up with TRBD1. After removal of 3 bases from V and 7 bases from J, the junction contained 11 bases not matched to a gene. The germline V gene encodes CDR1 DFQATT and CDR2 SNEGSKA (reference sequence). The CDR3 is 14 amino acids. CDR3 DNA sequence: TGCAGTGCTAGTTTGCAGGGGGACAGTAGTGGCTACACCTTC. Its translation is CSASLQGDSSGYTF.

This rearrangement joins TRBV10-3 to TRBJ2-6; tentatively, D is TRBD2 (7 bases). Trimming pared 8 bases from V and 2 bases from J, leaving 16 bases between. This CDR3 has 16 amino acids. Germline V gene sequence: CDR1 ENHRY, CDR2 SYGVKD. The CDR3 loop is CAISGGARTGANVLTF. As DNA, the CDR3 is TGTGCCATCTCGGGGGGCGCACGCACTGGGGCCAACGTCCTGACTTTC.

This sequence joins TRBV6-5 and TRBJ1-5; 7 bases map to TRBD1. Germline V lookup: CDR1 MNHEY, CDR2 SVGAGI. CDR3 size: 15 residues. V was pared by 6 bases and J by 3 bases, with 8 bases of the junction left unmatched. CDR3 amino acids: CASRINRGPNQPQHF. CDR3 DNA sequence: TGTGCCAGCAGGATAAACAGGGGTCCCAATCAGCCCCAGCATTTT.

The V gene is TRBV5-1, the J gene TRBJ1-5; D unresolved. V lost 1 base to trimming and J lost 0 bases, with 8 bases between them. This CDR3 comprises 15 residues. The germline V gene encodes CDR1 SGHRS and CDR2 YFSETQ. As DNA, the CDR3 is TGCGCCAGCAGCTTGTTGGGCCTTAGCAATCAGCCCCAGCATTTT. Protein product: CASSLLGLSNQPQHF.

The J gene is TRBJ1-5, the V gene TRBV7-9, with D maybe TRBD1 (6 bases). The germline V gene encodes CDR1 SEHNR and CDR2 FQNEAQ (reference sequence). This CDR3 comprises 13 residues. V was trimmed by 6 bases and J by 10 bases, leaving 16 bases between them. CDR3 bases: TGTGCCAGCAGTCCCTCAGCTGGGGGCCCCCAGCATTTT. Its translation is CASSPSAGGPQHF.

This chain joins TRBV27 and TRBJ2-1; unclear D gene. V was shortened by 2 bases and J by 4 bases, with 6 bases between the two germline ends. The CDR3 is 13 amino acids. Germline V gives CDR1 MNHEY, CDR2 SMNVEV (reference sequence). CDR3 bases: TGTGCCAGCAGTTTAGGCAGGTACAATGAGCAGTTCTTC. It encodes CASSLGRYNEQFF.